The rows below give T cell receptor beta chains drawn from one sample of a study of T cell responses to AZD1222 COVID-19 vaccine. Produced via immunoSEQ multiplex PCR; TCRdb's table is partial and in-frame only. The table records under 200,000 clones, under 95% of them present only once. Sequenced here: peripheral blood, sampled on day 0 of AZD1222 vaccination. Every receptor here comes from an adult in good health. The CDR3 runs from the conserved cysteine through the conserved F or W. Each record gives: V gene, clone size, J gene, D gene, CDR3 length, CDR3 protein, CDR3 DNA. The D gene is left open where the match is weak. The listing skips clone size in some rows; elsewhere it reads once, few, many or a size class.

v_gene: TRBV27; abundance: .; j_gene: TRBJ2-1; d_gene: .; len: 16; CDR3aa: CASSPLGANSYNEQFF; CDR3nt: TGTGCCAGCAGCCCCTTAGGGGCCAACTCCTACAATGAGCAGTTCTTC
v_gene: TRBV9; abundance: once; j_gene: TRBJ1-1; d_gene: .; len: 13; CDR3aa: CASSVALGTEAFF; CDR3nt: TGTGCCAGCAGCGTAGCCTTGGGGACTGAAGCTTTCTTT
v_gene: TRBV18; abundance: .; j_gene: TRBJ2-1; d_gene: TRBD1; len: 14; CDR3aa: CASSPGQGWNEQFF; CDR3nt: TGTGCCAGCTCACCGGGACAGGGATGGAATGAGCAGTTCTTC
v_gene: TRBV13; abundance: .; j_gene: TRBJ2-2; d_gene: TRBD1; len: 16; CDR3aa: CASIRRDRGYTGELFF; CDR3nt: TGTGCCAGCATCCGTCGGGACAGGGGGTACACCGGGGAGCTGTTTTTT
v_gene: TRBV3-1/TRBV3-2; abundance: .; j_gene: TRBJ1-1; d_gene: .; len: 15; CDR3aa: CASSWGGALNTEAFF; CDR3nt: TGTGCCAGCAGCTGGGGTGGGGCCCTGAACACTGAAGCTTTCTTT
v_gene: TRBV27; abundance: .; j_gene: TRBJ1-2; d_gene: .; len: 13; CDR3aa: CASSFSGAHGYTF; CDR3nt: TGTGCCAGCAGTTTTTCAGGGGCGCATGGCTACACCTTC
v_gene: TRBV5-1; abundance: .; j_gene: TRBJ1-1; d_gene: .; len: 13; CDR3aa: CASSLDKAVEAFF; CDR3nt: TGCGCCAGCAGCTTGGACAAGGCGGTCGAAGCTTTCTTT
v_gene: TRBV7-2; abundance: once; j_gene: TRBJ2-7; d_gene: TRBD1; len: 15; CDR3aa: CASTLAGTGYYEQYF; CDR3nt: TGTGCCAGCACCCTGGCGGGGACAGGGTACTACGAGCAGTACTTC
v_gene: TRBV15; abundance: .; j_gene: TRBJ1-2; d_gene: .; len: 17; CDR3aa: CATSRESGVPGIYGYTF; CDR3nt: TGTGCCACCAGCAGAGAGTCGGGGGTACCAGGGATCTATGGCTACACCTTC
v_gene: TRBV7-3; abundance: .; j_gene: TRBJ2-3; d_gene: .; len: 17; CDR3aa: CASSPRAGGLITDTQYF; CDR3nt: TGTGCCAGCAGCCCACGGGCCGGAGGGTTAATAACAGATACGCAGTATTTT
v_gene: TRBV27; abundance: .; j_gene: TRBJ2-7; d_gene: TRBD2; len: 16; CDR3aa: CASSRKHTSGSYEQYF; CDR3nt: TGTGCCAGCAGCCGTAAACATACTAGCGGGAGCTACGAGCAGTACTTC
v_gene: TRBV28; abundance: .; j_gene: TRBJ1-3; d_gene: .; len: 17; CDR3aa: CASSLFRVRDSGNTIYF; CDR3nt: TGTGCCAGCAGTTTGTTTCGGGTCAGGGACTCTGGAAACACCATATATTTT
v_gene: TRBV7-9; abundance: .; j_gene: TRBJ1-4; d_gene: TRBD1; len: 16; CDR3aa: CASSSNAGTALEKLFF; CDR3nt: TGTGCCAGCAGCTCCAACGCCGGGACAGCCCTGGAAAAACTGTTTTTT
v_gene: TRBV19; abundance: .; j_gene: TRBJ2-7; d_gene: .; len: 16; CDR3aa: CASSIDGEGAVYEQYF; CDR3nt: TGTGCCAGTAGTATAGATGGGGAGGGGGCCGTCTACGAGCAGTACTTC
v_gene: TRBV6-5; abundance: once; j_gene: TRBJ2-7; d_gene: .; len: 14; CDR3aa: CASIGATSSYEQYF; CDR3nt: TGTGCCTCGATAGGAGCGACAAGCTCCTACGAGCAGTACTTC
v_gene: TRBV3-1/TRBV3-2; abundance: .; j_gene: TRBJ1-1; d_gene: .; len: 13; CDR3aa: CASSPPGVTEAFF; CDR3nt: TGTGCCAGCAGCCCCCCGGGGGTCACTGAAGCTTTCTTT
v_gene: TRBV2; abundance: .; j_gene: TRBJ2-2; d_gene: .; len: 15; CDR3aa: CASRVRDVNAGELFF; CDR3nt: TGTGCCAGCAGGGTCCGGGACGTTAACGCCGGGGAGCTGTTTTTT
v_gene: TRBV12-5; abundance: .; j_gene: TRBJ2-2; d_gene: .; len: 20; CDR3aa: CASGLVTIKVNEENTGELFF; CDR3nt: TGTGCTAGTGGTTTGGTGACTATAAAGGTCAACGAGGAGAACACCGGGGAGCTGTTTTTT
v_gene: TRBV27; abundance: .; j_gene: TRBJ2-7; d_gene: .; len: 14; CDR3aa: CASSFRVLSYEQYF; CDR3nt: TGTGCCAGCAGTTTTCGGGTTCTCTCCTACGAGCAGTACTTC
v_gene: TRBV7-2; abundance: .; j_gene: TRBJ1-2; d_gene: TRBD1; len: 17; CDR3aa: CASRQSSGQGNTYGYTF; CDR3nt: TGTGCCAGCAGGCAAAGTTCAGGACAGGGGAATACCTATGGCTACACCTTC
v_gene: TRBV10-3; abundance: .; j_gene: TRBJ2-1; d_gene: TRBD2; len: 18; CDR3aa: CAISDIPGLAGTYNEQFF; CDR3nt: TGTGCCATCAGTGACATACCAGGACTAGCGGGGACCTACAATGAGCAGTTCTTC
v_gene: TRBV6-1; abundance: .; j_gene: TRBJ1-4; d_gene: .; len: 16; CDR3aa: CASSVWGGRVEEKLFF; CDR3nt: TGTGCCAGCAGTGTCTGGGGCGGAAGGGTTGAGGAAAAACTGTTTTTT
v_gene: TRBV21-1; abundance: .; j_gene: TRBJ1-5; d_gene: .; len: 15; CDR3aa: CASSRRRGGNQPQHF; CDR3nt: TGTGCCAGCAGCAGGCGCAGGGGAGGCAATCAGCCCCAGCATTTT
v_gene: TRBV7-2; abundance: .; j_gene: TRBJ1-2; d_gene: .; len: 13; CDR3aa: CASSLVNSNGYTF; CDR3nt: TGTGCCAGCAGCTTAGTTAACTCTAATGGCTACACCTTC
v_gene: TRBV5-1; abundance: .; j_gene: TRBJ1-5; d_gene: .; len: 13; CDR3aa: CASSLGADQPQHF; CDR3nt: TGCGCCAGCAGCCTGGGGGCAGATCAGCCCCAGCATTTT
v_gene: TRBV5-1; abundance: .; j_gene: TRBJ2-7; d_gene: TRBD2; len: 13; CDR3aa: CASSPSGSYEQYF; CDR3nt: TGCGCCAGTTCCCCTAGCGGCTCCTACGAGCAGTACTTC
v_gene: TRBV27; abundance: .; j_gene: TRBJ2-7; d_gene: .; len: 15; CDR3aa: CASSLSGHEVREQYF; CDR3nt: TGTGCCAGCAGTTTATCCGGACACGAGGTGCGCGAGCAGTACTTC
v_gene: TRBV19; abundance: .; j_gene: TRBJ1-5; d_gene: .; len: 14; CDR3aa: CASSFQGRDQPQHF; CDR3nt: TGTGCCAGTAGTTTTCAGGGGAGGGATCAGCCCCAGCATTTT
v_gene: TRBV19; abundance: .; j_gene: TRBJ1-5; d_gene: TRBD1; len: 14; CDR3aa: CASQVGTARRPQHF; CDR3nt: TGTGCCAGTCAAGTCGGGACAGCCCGTCGGCCCCAGCATTTT
v_gene: TRBV7-9; abundance: .; j_gene: TRBJ2-7; d_gene: .; len: 14; CDR3aa: CASSLQQNSYEQYF; CDR3nt: TGTGCCAGCAGCCTCCAGCAAAACTCCTACGAGCAGTACTTC
v_gene: TRBV5-8; abundance: .; j_gene: TRBJ2-1; d_gene: .; len: 12; CDR3aa: CASRRTYNEQFF; CDR3nt: TGTGCCAGCAGGCGTACGTACAATGAGCAGTTCTTC
v_gene: TRBV7-3; abundance: .; j_gene: TRBJ2-1; d_gene: TRBD2; len: 16; CDR3aa: CASSLTGLAVYNEQFF; CDR3nt: TGTGCCAGCAGCTTAACGGGACTAGCAGTCTACAATGAGCAGTTCTTC
v_gene: TRBV4-2; abundance: few; j_gene: TRBJ2-1; d_gene: TRBD2; len: 16; CDR3aa: CASSQQSGRALNEQFF; CDR3nt: TGTGCCAGCAGCCAACAAAGCGGGAGGGCCCTTAATGAGCAGTTCTTC
v_gene: TRBV28; abundance: .; j_gene: TRBJ1-5; d_gene: .; len: 14; CDR3aa: CASYTARNNQPQHF; CDR3nt: TGTGCCAGCTATACGGCCAGGAACAATCAGCCCCAGCATTTT
v_gene: TRBV2; abundance: few; j_gene: TRBJ2-1; d_gene: TRBD2; len: 15; CDR3aa: CASSWTSGGPNEQFF; CDR3nt: TGTGCCAGCAGTTGGACTAGCGGGGGGCCCAATGAGCAGTTCTTC
v_gene: TRBV7-9; abundance: .; j_gene: TRBJ2-1; d_gene: .; len: 12; CDR3aa: CASSDKPAEQFF; CDR3nt: TGTGCCAGCAGCGACAAGCCTGCGGAGCAGTTCTTC
v_gene: TRBV5-1; abundance: .; j_gene: TRBJ2-7; d_gene: .; len: 13; CDR3aa: CASSLLTDREQYF; CDR3nt: TGCGCCAGCAGCTTGTTAACCGATCGCGAGCAGTACTTC
v_gene: TRBV2; abundance: .; j_gene: TRBJ1-1; d_gene: .; len: 21; CDR3aa: CASSVQGLPKVPNLSNTEAFF; CDR3nt: TGTGCCAGCAGTGTCCAGGGCTTGCCAAAAGTCCCCAACTTATCGAACACTGAAGCTTTCTTT
v_gene: TRBV13; abundance: .; j_gene: TRBJ1-3; d_gene: .; len: 14; CDR3aa: CASSFSSSGNTIYF; CDR3nt: TGTGCCAGCAGCTTTTCCAGCTCTGGAAACACCATATATTTT
v_gene: TRBV20-1; abundance: once; j_gene: TRBJ1-1; d_gene: TRBD1; len: 11; CDR3aa: CSAPDRGDDFF; CDR3nt: TGCAGTGCTCCAGACAGGGGGGATGATTTCTTT
v_gene: TRBV6-1; abundance: .; j_gene: TRBJ2-7; d_gene: .; len: 15; CDR3aa: CASSERAGTPYEQYF; CDR3nt: TGTGCCAGCAGTGAACGGGCAGGGACCCCCTACGAGCAGTACTTC
v_gene: TRBV5-4; abundance: .; j_gene: TRBJ1-4; d_gene: .; len: 14; CDR3aa: CASSPVGGDEKLFF; CDR3nt: TGTGCCAGCAGCCCTGTGGGGGGGGACGAAAAACTGTTTTTT
v_gene: TRBV20-1; abundance: .; j_gene: TRBJ1-2; d_gene: .; len: 12; CDR3aa: CSASPGLSGYTF; CDR3nt: TGCAGTGCTAGTCCAGGACTCAGCGGCTACACCTTC
v_gene: TRBV19; abundance: .; j_gene: TRBJ1-1; d_gene: .; len: 12; CDR3aa: CASSIKGPEAFF; CDR3nt: TGTGCCAGTAGTATAAAGGGGCCTGAAGCTTTCTTT
v_gene: TRBV5-8; abundance: .; j_gene: TRBJ2-7; d_gene: .; len: 14; CDR3aa: CASSLGQGSDEQYF; CDR3nt: TGTGCCAGCAGCTTGGGGCAGGGGTCTGACGAGCAGTACTTC
v_gene: TRBV11-2; abundance: .; j_gene: TRBJ1-1; d_gene: .; len: 13; CDR3aa: CASSLGAGTEAFF; CDR3nt: TGTGCCAGCAGCTTGGGGGCAGGCACTGAAGCTTTCTTT
v_gene: TRBV4-1; abundance: .; j_gene: TRBJ2-5; d_gene: TRBD1; len: 13; CDR3aa: CASSPTGGETQYF; CDR3nt: TGCGCCAGCAGCCCGACAGGGGGAGAGACCCAGTACTTC
v_gene: TRBV9; abundance: .; j_gene: TRBJ2-1; d_gene: .; len: 14; CDR3aa: CASSVFSSYNEQFF; CDR3nt: TGTGCCAGCAGCGTATTCAGCTCCTACAATGAGCAGTTCTTC
v_gene: TRBV7-9; abundance: .; j_gene: TRBJ2-7; d_gene: TRBD1; len: 15; CDR3aa: CASSPQWDRAREQYF; CDR3nt: TGTGCCAGCAGCCCGCAGTGGGACAGGGCACGCGAGCAGTACTTC
v_gene: TRBV7-8; abundance: .; j_gene: TRBJ2-7; d_gene: .; len: 15; CDR3aa: CASSLAGRGSYEQYF; CDR3nt: TGTGCCAGCAGCTTAGCAGGACGAGGGTCCTACGAGCAGTACTTC
v_gene: TRBV7-2; abundance: .; j_gene: TRBJ1-1; d_gene: .; len: 16; CDR3aa: CASSLYPHSQNTEAFF; CDR3nt: TGTGCCAGCAGTCTCTACCCCCATTCCCAGAACACTGAAGCTTTCTTT
v_gene: TRBV18; abundance: .; j_gene: TRBJ2-1; d_gene: .; len: 13; CDR3aa: CASSPPGADEQFF; CDR3nt: TGTGCCAGCTCACCACCCGGAGCTGATGAGCAGTTCTTC
v_gene: TRBV6-4; abundance: .; j_gene: TRBJ2-1; d_gene: TRBD2; len: 16; CDR3aa: CASSDSAGDSYNEQFF; CDR3nt: TGTGCCAGCAGTGATAGTGCGGGAGACTCCTACAATGAGCAGTTCTTC